Listed below are T cell receptor beta chains from one sample, sequenced in a study of shared clonotypes between healthy human individuals. Repertoires were generated with immunoSEQ multiplex PCR, while TCRdb's copy carries only in-frame clones and drops some. The sample contains millions of clones, just under 95% of which appear only once. Sequencing input: naive CD8+ T cells sorted from blood. These receptors came from a man aged 18 to 30 in good health. Each CDR3 is given with its conserved first and last residue. The D gene is left open where the match is weak. Clone size is given for some rows only: seen once, a few or many times, or a class if the clone is expanded.

cdr3_aa	cdr3_nt	clone_size	d_call	v_call	j_call
CASSLNGGNQPQHF	TGTGCCAGCAGCTTAAACGGGGGCAATCAGCCCCAGCATTTT	-	-	TRBV7-9	TRBJ1-5
CASSLRGDYGYTF	TGTGCCAGCAGCTTGCGGGGAGACTATGGCTACACCTTC	-	-	TRBV5-6	TRBJ1-2
CASKLSPGGDYGYTF	TGTGCCAGCAAATTATCCCCAGGGGGGGATTATGGCTACACCTTC	-	TRBD1	TRBV27	TRBJ1-2
CASLQGSGNTIYF	TGTGCCAGCCTACAGGGCTCTGGAAACACCATATATTTT	-	-	TRBV6-1	TRBJ1-3
CASSLVGSLNEQFF	TGTGCCAGCAGCTTGGTTGGAAGCCTCAATGAGCAGTTCTTC	-	-	TRBV5-4	TRBJ2-1
CASSFSVGTEAFF	TGTGCCAGCAGTTTCAGCGTGGGGACTGAAGCTTTCTTT	-	-	TRBV28	TRBJ1-1
CASSFSGSEAFF	TGTGCCAGCAGCTTCTCGGGGTCTGAAGCTTTCTTT	once	-	TRBV5-6	TRBJ1-1
CSVEDMLAGGSYEQYF	TGCAGCGTTGAAGATATGCTAGCGGGAGGTTCCTACGAGCAGTACTTC	-	TRBD2	TRBV29-1	TRBJ2-7
CSVRLAGEEGYNEQFF	TGCAGCGTCCGACTAGCGGGAGAGGAGGGGTACAATGAGCAGTTCTTC	few	TRBD2	TRBV29-1	TRBJ2-1
CASRLKGGARAYEQYF	TGTGCCAGCAGACTAAAGGGGGGTGCAAGGGCCTACGAGCAGTACTTC	-	-	TRBV27	TRBJ2-7
CASSGVSNSPLHF	TGTGCCAGCAGCGGAGTCAGCAATTCACCCCTCCACTTT	-	-	TRBV5-6	TRBJ1-6
CASSIGHGNYEQYF	TGTGCCAGTAGTATAGGACACGGTAACTACGAGCAGTACTTC	-	-	TRBV19	TRBJ2-7
CASTTSAGELYNEQFF	TGTGCCAGCACCACGTCAGCGGGAGAACTATACAATGAGCAGTTCTTC	-	TRBD2	TRBV27	TRBJ2-1
CASSEEGANYGYTF	TGTGCCAGCAGTGAAGAAGGCGCTAACTATGGCTACACCTTC	-	-	TRBV25-1	TRBJ1-2
CASRDYNTGELFF	TGTGCCAGCCGGGACTACAACACCGGGGAGCTGTTTTTT	-	TRBD2	TRBV27	TRBJ2-2
CASSPMGANYGYTF	TGTGCCAGCAGCCCCATGGGGGCTAACTATGGCTACACCTTC	-	-	TRBV6-1	TRBJ1-2
CASSEGGTTLETQYF	TGTGCCAGCAGTGAGGGGGGGACTACCCTAGAGACCCAGTACTTC	-	TRBD2	TRBV2	TRBJ2-5
CASTNQGGFTEAFF	TGTGCCAGTACCAACCAGGGGGGCTTCACTGAAGCTTTCTTT	-	TRBD1	TRBV19	TRBJ1-1
CASSSDGLADYNEQFF	TGTGCCAGCAGCTCGGACGGACTAGCGGACTACAATGAGCAGTTCTTC	-	TRBD2	TRBV7-9	TRBJ2-1
CASSLVIAGGLSYNEQFF	TGTGCCAGCAGCTTAGTTATAGCGGGGGGGCTTTCCTACAATGAGCAGTTCTTC	-	TRBD2	TRBV7-9	TRBJ2-1
CASSYGDKGKLFF	TGTGCCAGCAGTTACGGGGACAAGGGAAAACTGTTTTTT	-	-	TRBV6-5	TRBJ1-4
CSVDHGEETQYF	TGCAGCGTTGACCACGGAGAAGAGACCCAGTACTTC	-	-	TRBV29-1	TRBJ2-5
CASSITTGSSYNEQFF	TGTGCCAGCAGCATAACAACAGGGAGCTCCTACAATGAGCAGTTCTTC	-	-	TRBV5-6	TRBJ2-1
CASSVEMGEGAQYF	TGTGCCAGCAGCGTAGAAATGGGAGAGGGGGCCCAGTACTTC	-	-	TRBV9	TRBJ2-5
CASSSLTGINTGELFF	TGTGCCAGCAGTTCCTTGACAGGGATCAACACCGGGGAGCTGTTTTTT	-	TRBD1	TRBV6-5	TRBJ2-2
CASSVGGRGSKDTQYF	TGTGCCAGCAGCGTAGGCGGGCGGGGGAGCAAAGATACGCAGTATTTT	-	TRBD2	TRBV9	TRBJ2-3
CASSGLAAGDNEQFF	TGTGCCAGCAGCGGGCTAGCGGCAGGAGACAATGAGCAGTTCTTC	-	TRBD2	TRBV7-9	TRBJ2-1
CAISEQGGNIQYF	TGTGCCATCAGTGAGCAGGGCGGAAACATTCAGTACTTC	-	-	TRBV10-3	TRBJ2-4
CASSYGLGREETQYF	TGTGCCAGCAGTTACGGTTTGGGCAGGGAAGAGACCCAGTACTTC	-	-	TRBV6-6	TRBJ2-5
CASSVDSEQYF	TGCGCCAGCAGCGTAGACAGCGAGCAGTACTTC	-	-	TRBV5-1	TRBJ2-7
CASSYRQGRDTGELFF	TGTGCCAGCAGTTACCGCCAGGGAAGGGACACCGGGGAGCTGTTTTTT	-	-	TRBV6-5	TRBJ2-2
CASSMVGNQPQHF	TGTGCCAGCAGTATGGTTGGGAATCAGCCCCAGCATTTT	-	-	TRBV6-6	TRBJ1-5
CASLWKSGRENIQYF	TGTGCCAGCTTGTGGAAAAGCGGGAGGGAAAACATTCAGTACTTC	-	TRBD2	TRBV2	TRBJ2-4
CAWTGTSGSLYRETQYF	TGTGCCTGGACTGGGACTAGCGGGAGCTTGTATAGAGAGACCCAGTACTTC	-	TRBD2	TRBV30	TRBJ2-5
CASSLEGLSNQPQHF	TGTGCCAGCAGCTTAGAAGGGCTTAGCAATCAGCCCCAGCATTTT	-	-	TRBV7-8	TRBJ1-5
CASSVRSGILADTQYF	TGTGCCAGCAGCGTCCGCAGCGGGATTTTGGCAGATACGCAGTATTTT	-	TRBD2	TRBV9	TRBJ2-3
CASSLGGSSYNEQFF	TGTGCCAGCAGCTTAGGCGGGAGCTCCTACAATGAGCAGTTCTTC	few	TRBD2	TRBV11-2	TRBJ2-1
CASSPPPGQTNTEAFF	TGTGCCAGCTCACCACCTCCGGGACAGACGAACACTGAAGCTTTCTTT	-	TRBD1	TRBV18	TRBJ1-1
CASSVEDRGSTDTQYF	TGTGCCAGCAGCGTAGAAGACAGGGGGAGCACAGATACGCAGTATTTT	-	TRBD1	TRBV9	TRBJ2-3
CASLLGGAIYGYTF	TGTGCCAGCCTCCTTGGTGGGGCTATCTATGGCTACACCTTC	-	-	TRBV5-6	TRBJ1-2
CASSEAAHLQFVQYF	TGTGCCAGCAGTGAAGCTGCACATTTGCAGTTCGTTCAGTACTTC	-	-	TRBV6-1	TRBJ2-4
CAWSGASGRALDTQYF	TGTGCCTGGAGTGGGGCTAGCGGGAGGGCCCTGGATACGCAGTATTTT	-	TRBD2	TRBV30	TRBJ2-3
CASSLDPGTNQPQHF	TGTGCCAGCAGCTTAGATCCCGGGACCAATCAGCCCCAGCATTTT	-	-	TRBV11-2	TRBJ1-5
CASSLAMGYEQYF	TGTGCCAGCAGCTTAGCTATGGGCTACGAGCAGTACTTC	-	-	TRBV11-2	TRBJ2-7
CASSDIIGAQPQHF	TGTGCCAGCAGCGATATAATTGGGGCGCAGCCCCAGCATTTT	-	-	TRBV6-5	TRBJ1-5
CASSHGTSGGYEQYF	TGCGCCAGCAGCCACGGGACTAGCGGGGGTTACGAGCAGTACTTC	-	TRBD2	TRBV4-1	TRBJ2-7
CASSYGQGQWIGVDF	TGTGCCAGCAGTTACGGGCAGGGGCAATGGATCGGTGTGGACTTC	-	-	TRBV6-5	TRBJ2-5
CASSQGTSAEVYEQYF	TGCGCCAGCAGCCAGGGAACTAGTGCAGAGGTCTACGAGCAGTACTTC	-	-	TRBV4-3	TRBJ2-7
CASSLGLTSEQYF	TGTGCCAGCAGCTTAGGACTAACCTCTGAACAGTACTTC	-	-	TRBV5-6	TRBJ2-7
CASSQGTGGGKLFF	TGCGCCAGCAGCCAAGGGACAGGGGGCGGAAAACTGTTTTTT	-	TRBD1	TRBV4-1	TRBJ1-4
CASSIPDAEKLFF	TGTGCCAGCAGTATCCCTGACGCCGAAAAACTGTTTTTT	-	-	TRBV6-6	TRBJ1-4
CASGPARSRDSPLHF	TGTGCTAGTGGCCCTGCCCGGAGCCGGGATTCACCCCTCCACTTT	-	-	TRBV12-5	TRBJ1-6
CASSPDRGGYEQYF	TGTGCCAGCTCGCCGGACAGGGGAGGGTACGAGCAGTACTTC	-	TRBD1	TRBV18	TRBJ2-7